This TCR beta chain was recorded in a study of spatial heterogeneity in lung cancer. Trimming shortened V by 4 bases and J by 6 bases, and 18 bases separated the two germline ends. The germline V gene encodes CDR1 LGHDT and CDR2 YNNKEL (reference sequence). The CDR3 runs 16 residues. Every TCR cDNA molecule bore a unique molecular identifier. TCRdb analysed the 5' RACE reads with MiXCR anew, one entry per CDR3 protein. Of over 8,500 distinct CDR3 sequences in the sample, approximately 5.5% were seen once. This clonotype was found many times. Its antigen is currently unknown. The study, taken as a whole, reports: Expanded intratumoral alpha and beta TCR counts tracked tumor mutation counts.

Time point reported: sample taken at primary tumor resection. Material for sequencing was whole RNA from tumor, nontumor lung or frozen PBMC, left unsorted. The V and J genes are TRBV3-1 and TRBJ2-2; D tentatively fits TRBD1 or TRBD2 (5 bases each). This specimen was lung tumor tissue, taken at surgery. The receptor was derived from a female donor with early-stage non-small cell lung cancer. CDR3 DNA sequence: TGTGCCAGCAGCCTACCCATTCTTGGGGACGCCGGGGAGCTGTTTTTT. Its translation is CASSLPILGDAGELFF.